These 14 T cell receptor beta chains share one sample of origin, sequenced in a study of cytomegalovirus exposure and HLA in healthy donors. PCR was performed using 60 Vbeta and 13 Jbeta primers. Sequencing used immunoSEQ multiplex PCR; TCRdb keeps in-frame clones, though not all of them. The profile covers roughly 150,000 clones, with roughly 70% appearing a single time and approximately 5.1% taken by the ten largest. Sequencing was carried out using PBMCs. These receptors originate from a woman aged 18-30 years in good health and CMV-seropositive.

The chain is built from TRBV7-9 and TRBJ2-7; maybe TRBD1 (6 bases). The CDR3 is 14 amino acids. CDR1 is SEHNR and CDR2 is FQNEAQ in the germline V gene (reference sequence). Trimming removed 1 base at V and 5 bases at J, with 12 bases between. CDR3 sequence: CASSLDRVKDEQYF. For the CDR3, the DNA is TGTGCCAGCAGCTTAGACAGGGTTAAAGACGAGCAGTACTTC.

The CDR3 protein is CASSEFGVGANVLTF. In DNA form, the CDR3 reads TGTGCCAGCAGTGAATTCGGGGTTGGGGCCAACGTCCTGACTTTC. The genes are TRBV6-1 and TRBJ2-6; D perhaps matches TRBD2 (5 bases). Looked up from germline, CDR1 is MNHNS and CDR2 is SASEGT. The CDR3 runs 15 residues. V was cut by 2 bases and J by 3 bases, with 8 bases left in between.

The rearrangement uses TRBV11-2 and TRBJ2-1; 9 bases agree with TRBD1. The germline V gene encodes CDR1 SGHAT and CDR2 FQNNGV. The V segment lost 1 base and the J segment 8 bases; nucleotides outside the gene matches: 6. This CDR3 has 15 amino acids. DNA of the CDR3: TGTGCCAGCAGCTTAGTTGGGACAGGGTCCGATGAGCAGTTCTTC. Translating it yields CASSLVGTGSDEQFF.

Points on this clone: Other DNA sequences in this specimen translate into the identical CDR3. CDR3 DNA sequence: TGTGCCAGCAGCTTAGCCGGAGGCACAGATACGCAGTATTTT. Its translation: CASSLAGGTDTQYF. J is TRBJ2-3 and V is TRBV7-6; D is undetermined. The CDR3 consists of 14 residues. V lost 0 bases and J lost 1, with 5 bases in between. Germline assignment: CDR1 SGHVS and CDR2 FNYEAQ.

This clone was observed a few times. The rearrangement links TRBV6-9 to TRBJ2-6; the D gene is possibly TRBD1 (5 bases). The ends were cut back, 9 bases at V and 2 bases at J, with 14 bases in the middle. This CDR3 contains 15 residues. Germline lookup yields CDR1 MNHGY and CDR2 SVAAGI. CDR3: CARSPGIPGANVLTF. CDR3 DNA sequence: TGTGCCAGGAGCCCAGGGATCCCTGGGGCCAACGTCCTGACTTTC.

This clone was counted only a few times. CDR3 region: CAWMGSYLDSPLHF. The CDR3, as DNA: TGTGCCTGGATGGGCAGCTATCTCGATTCACCCCTCCACTTT. The chain has TRBV30 and TRBJ1-6; D is ambiguous. This CDR3 comprises 14 residues. The V and J ends lost 4 bases and 8 bases respectively, with 15 bases between them. Germline V gene sequence: CDR1 GTSNPN, CDR2 SVGIG (reference sequence).

The rearrangement links TRBV6-1 to TRBJ2-1, with D unclear. Germline CDR1 is MNHNS and CDR2 is SASEGT. The CDR3 loop spans 11 amino acids. The V gene lost 5 bases and the J gene lost 5 bases, with 4 bases spanning the gap. The CDR3 coding sequence is TGTGCCAGCAGTACAAACAATGAGCAGTTCTTC. It codes for CASSTNNEQFF.

J is TRBJ2-1 and V is TRBV2, with 10 bases aligning to TRBD1. This CDR3 region has 14 residues. V was pared by 5 bases and J by 9 bases, with 7 bases of the junction left unmatched. The germline V gene encodes CDR1 SNHLY and CDR2 FYNNEI. The CDR3 loop reads CASSRQGARGEQFF. The DNA for the CDR3 is TGTGCCAGCAGTAGACAGGGGGCGCGCGGTGAGCAGTTCTTC.

The chain carries TRBV7-3 and TRBJ2-2; 8 bases are shared with TRBD2. The V segment lost 4 bases and the J segment 7 bases; nucleotides outside the gene matches: 11. The length of the CDR3 is 16 residues. Germline CDR1 and CDR2: SGHTA and FQGTGA. The CDR3 sequence: CASSYLRLARDGELFF. In DNA form, the CDR3 reads TGTGCCAGCAGCTATCTTCGACTAGCGAGGGACGGGGAGCTGTTTTTT.

The CDR3 loop reads CASSSRTGGNYGYTF. As DNA, the CDR3 is TGTGCCAGTAGTTCGCGGACAGGGGGCAACTATGGCTACACCTTC. The chain joins TRBV19 to TRBJ1-2, with 11 bases lining up with TRBD1. The CDR3 contains 15 residues. Germline CDR1 LNHDA, CDR2 SQIVND (reference sequence). The junction had 4 bases not matched to a gene; V was cut back by 5 bases and J by 2 bases.

V usage is TRBV5-1 and J usage is TRBJ1-1; 7 nucleotides match TRBD1. There are 14 residues in the CDR3. V shed 3 bases, J shed 4 bases, and the junction held 6 bases outside the gene matches. Looked up from germline, CDR1 is SGHRS and CDR2 is YFSETQ. The CDR3 loop is CASSWGQKGTEAFF. As DNA, the CDR3 is TGCGCCAGCAGCTGGGGACAGAAAGGCACTGAAGCTTTCTTT.

CDR3 sequence: CASGPGKAKTQYF. The CDR3 DNA reads as TGTGCCAGCGGTCCAGGGAAGGCAAAGACCCAGTACTTC. The rearrangement uses TRBV7-3 and TRBJ2-5; D is possibly TRBD1 (5 bases). CDR1 and CDR2 (germline): SGHTA, FQGTGA. The CDR3 covers 13 residues. Trimming pared 8 bases from V and 6 bases from J, leaving 16 bases between.

This clone is a singleton in its sample. J is TRBJ1-4 and V is TRBV6-5; D gene uncertain. CDR1 MNHEY and CDR2 SVGAGI come from the germline V gene. V was clipped by 5 bases and J by 8 bases, with 12 bases between them. The CDR3 runs 13 residues. The CDR3 loop is CASSQLRGEKLFF. The CDR3, as DNA: TGTGCCAGCAGTCAGCTACGAGGAGAAAAACTGTTTTTT.

The V gene is TRBV5-1, the J gene TRBJ1-2; 7 nucleotides align to TRBD1. V was clipped by 3 bases and J by 2 bases; unmatched bases: 13. This CDR3 has 17 amino acids. The germline V gene encodes CDR1 SGHRS and CDR2 YFSETQ. The CDR3 DNA follows: TGCGCCAGCAGCTCCGCCTCCGGGACAGTCCACAACTATGGCTACACCTTC. The encoded protein is CASSSASGTVHNYGYTF.